This TCR beta chain was sequenced during a study of T cell changes during pregnancy in multiple sclerosis. V lost 4 bases to trimming and J lost 6 bases; unmatched junction nucleotides: 17. The germline gives CDR1 SGHKS, CDR2 YYEKEE (reference sequence). This CDR3 is 17 amino acids long. Assay: immunoSEQ multiplex PCR; the TCRdb copy retains only in-frame clones and omits some. The sample records around 80,000 clones, approximately 93% being singletons. The sample was peripheral blood, taken in the second trimester of pregnancy. V usage is TRBV5-5 and J usage is TRBJ2-7; TRBD1 agrees at 9 bases. The origin of this receptor is a female donor in good health, enrolled as a control in a pregnancy study. The CDR3 reads CASSLTGTGITLLEQYF. For the CDR3, the DNA is TGTGCCAGCAGCCTAACCGGGACAGGGATTACCCTCCTCGAGCAGTACTTC. The full variable domain, completed using reference TRBV5-5 and TRBJ2-7, is DAGVTQSPTHLIKTRGQQVTLRCSPISGHKSVSWYQQVLGQGPQFIFQYYEKEERGRGNFPDRFSARQFPNYSSELNVNALLLGDSALYLCASSLTGTGITLLEQYFGPGTRLTVT.